Presented here are 7 T cell receptor beta chains from one specimen sequenced in a study of OX40 agonist ivuxolimab in advanced cancers. The library came from the immunoSEQ multiplex PCR assay. This immuneACCESS table, as held by TCRdb, lists in-frame sequences with V and J called but not all clones. Of the missing ones, under half trace to an unresolved V gene in checked studies; the others have no known cause. Across this sample there are under 15,000 clones, with over 70% seen only once. Clones ranked in the top ten supply more than 20% of the sample. Specimen: CD4+ or CD8+ T cells sorted from blood, collected in a trial of the OX40 agonist ivuxolimab. All receptors derive from an adult with an advanced solid tumor such as melanoma, head and neck, liver or kidney cancer.

This clone appeared once. The V call is TRBV18, the J call TRBJ2-7, with D unresolved. Germline V gene sequence: CDR1 KGHSH, CDR2 LQKENI. V was cut by 0 bases and J by 3 bases, with 3 bases left in between. This CDR3 has 12 amino acids. In DNA, the CDR3 is TGTGCCAGCTCACCACCGGGCTACGAGCAGTACTTC. Its protein product is CASSPPGYEQYF.

CDR3 DNA sequence: TGTGCCAGCAGCGTAAGACTAGCCTCCACAGATACGCAGTATTTT. This codes for CASSVRLASTDTQYF. The genes are TRBV21-1 and TRBJ2-3; TRBD2 is the table's D call, not checked against the DNA. TRBV21-1 is marked as a pseudogene. CDR3 length equals 15 residues.

Within the sample, this clone is medium-sized (0.01 to 0.1%). CDR3 in DNA: TGTGCCAGCAGGGAACTAGCGGGAGGGGTCTACGAGCAGTACTTC. This translates into CASRELAGGVYEQYF. V is TRBV2 and J is TRBJ2-7; TRBD2 aligns across 13 bases. This CDR3 comprises 15 residues. The V segment lost 6 bases and the J segment 3 bases; nucleotides outside the gene matches: 5. The germline gives CDR1 SNHLY, CDR2 FYNNEI.

The V call is TRBV2, the J call TRBJ2-1, with D perhaps TRBD1 (8 bases). Trimming cost V 4 bases and J 7 bases, with 14 bases left between them. Germline values: CDR1 SNHLY, CDR2 FYNNEI. The CDR3 is 14 residues long. This CDR3 is CASSGTGGGNEQFF. For the CDR3, the DNA is TGTGCCAGCAGTGGTACAGGGGGGGGAAATGAGCAGTTCTTC.

This chain connects TRBV7-3 to TRBJ2-7, with D perhaps matching TRBD2 (5 bases). This CDR3 contains 14 residues. Germline V gene lookup returns CDR1 SGHTA and CDR2 FQGTGA. Trimming stripped 2 bases from V and 2 bases from J, with 10 bases between. The CDR3 DNA is TGTGCCAGCAGCTTAGAGGGCACCACCTACGAGCAGTACTTC. Protein: CASSLEGTTYEQYF. Full variable domain (rest looked up from reference TRBV7-3 and TRBJ2-7): GAGVSQTPSNKVTEKGKYVELRCDPISGHTALYWYRQSLGQGPEFLIYFQGTGAADDSGLPNDRFFAVRPEGSVSTLKIQRTERGDSAVYLCASSLEGTTYEQYFGPGTRLTVT.

This chain joins TRBV25-1 and TRBJ1-4; TRBD1 aligns across 7 bases. V lost 1 base to trimming and J lost 4 bases; unmatched junction nucleotides: 3. Germline lookup yields CDR1 MGHDK and CDR2 SYGVNS. This CDR3 is built from 15 residues. As DNA, the CDR3 is TGTGCCAGCAGTGAATTCGGGACAGTTAATGAAAAACTGTTTTTT. Its translation: CASSEFGTVNEKLFF. Supplemented by reference TRBV25-1 and TRBJ1-4, the full variable domain reads EADIYQTPRYLVIGTGKKITLECSQTMGHDKMYWYQQDPGMELHLIHYSYGVNSTEKGDLSSESTVSRIRTEHFPLTLESARPSHTSQYLCASSEFGTVNEKLFFGSGTQLSVL.

A few counts support this clone. The V and J genes are TRBV6-5 and TRBJ2-3; D is perhaps TRBD1 or TRBD2 (5 bases each). Trimming shortened V by 9 bases and J by 4 bases, and 14 bases separated the two germline ends. The CDR3 totals 13 residues. CDR1 MNHEY and CDR2 SVGAGI come from the germline V gene. The CDR3 bases are TGTGCCAGTGGTCTTATGGGGGCAGATACGCAGTATTTT. Translating it yields CASGLMGADTQYF.